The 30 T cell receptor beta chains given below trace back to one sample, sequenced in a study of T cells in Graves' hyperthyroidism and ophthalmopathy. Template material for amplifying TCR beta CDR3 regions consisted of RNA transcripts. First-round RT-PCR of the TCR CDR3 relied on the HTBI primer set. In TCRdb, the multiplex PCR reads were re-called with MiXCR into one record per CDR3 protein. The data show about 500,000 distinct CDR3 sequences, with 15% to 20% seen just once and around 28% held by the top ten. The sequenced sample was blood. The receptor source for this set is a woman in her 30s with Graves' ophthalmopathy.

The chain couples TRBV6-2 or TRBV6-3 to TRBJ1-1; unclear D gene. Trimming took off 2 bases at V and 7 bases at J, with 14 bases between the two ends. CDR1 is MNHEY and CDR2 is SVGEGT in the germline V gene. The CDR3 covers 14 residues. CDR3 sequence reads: CASSYGFREFEAFF. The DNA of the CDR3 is TGTGCCAGCAGTTACGGCTTCCGGGAGTTTGAAGCTTTCTTT.

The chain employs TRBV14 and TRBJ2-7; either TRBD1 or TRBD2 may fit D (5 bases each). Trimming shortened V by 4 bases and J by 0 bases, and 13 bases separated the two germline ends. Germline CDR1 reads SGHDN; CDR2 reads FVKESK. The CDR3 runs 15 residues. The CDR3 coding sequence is TGTGCCAGCAGCCCCGTCGGGGCGAGCTCCTACGAGCAGTACTTC. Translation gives CASSPVGASSYEQYF.

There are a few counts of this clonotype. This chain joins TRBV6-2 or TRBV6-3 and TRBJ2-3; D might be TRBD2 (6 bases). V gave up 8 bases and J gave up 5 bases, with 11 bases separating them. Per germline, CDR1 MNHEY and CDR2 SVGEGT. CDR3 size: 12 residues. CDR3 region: CASGEVRDTQYF. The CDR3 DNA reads TGTGCCAGCGGGGAGGTCAGAGATACGCAGTATTTT.

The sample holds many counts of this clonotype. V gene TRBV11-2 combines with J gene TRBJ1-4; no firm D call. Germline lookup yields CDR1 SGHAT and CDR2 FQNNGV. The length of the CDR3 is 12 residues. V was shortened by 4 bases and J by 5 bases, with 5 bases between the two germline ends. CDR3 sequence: CASSWENEKLFF. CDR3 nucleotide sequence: TGTGCCAGCAGCTGGGAAAATGAAAAACTGTTTTTT.

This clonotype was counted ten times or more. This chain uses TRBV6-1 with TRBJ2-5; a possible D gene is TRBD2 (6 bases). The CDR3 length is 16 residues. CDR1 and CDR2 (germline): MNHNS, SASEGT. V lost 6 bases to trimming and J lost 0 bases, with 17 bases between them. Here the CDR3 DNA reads TGTGCCAGCAGCTATGGGACTCCCAGGTACCAAGAGACCCAGTACTTC. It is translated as CASSYGTPRYQETQYF.

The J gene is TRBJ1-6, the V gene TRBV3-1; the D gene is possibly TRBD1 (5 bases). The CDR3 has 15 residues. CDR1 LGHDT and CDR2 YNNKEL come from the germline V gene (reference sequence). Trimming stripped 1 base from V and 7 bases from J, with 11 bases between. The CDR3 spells CASSQGRVANSPLHF. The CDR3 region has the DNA TGTGCCAGCAGCCAAGGCAGGGTGGCCAATTCACCCCTCCACTTT.

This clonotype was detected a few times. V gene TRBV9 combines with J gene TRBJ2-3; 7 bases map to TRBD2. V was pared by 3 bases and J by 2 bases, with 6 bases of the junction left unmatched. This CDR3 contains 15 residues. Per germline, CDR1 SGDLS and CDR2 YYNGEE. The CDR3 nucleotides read TGTGCCAGCAGCGCGAGCGGGACGTCCACAGATACGCAGTATTTT. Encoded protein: CASSASGTSTDTQYF.

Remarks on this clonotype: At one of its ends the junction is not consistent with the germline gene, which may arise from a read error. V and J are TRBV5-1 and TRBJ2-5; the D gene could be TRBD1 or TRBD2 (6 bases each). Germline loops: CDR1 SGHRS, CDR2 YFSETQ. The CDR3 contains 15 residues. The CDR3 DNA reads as TGCGCCAGTAGCTTGCCCGGGGGCAATCAAGAGACCCAGTACTTC. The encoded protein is CASSLPGGNQETQYF.

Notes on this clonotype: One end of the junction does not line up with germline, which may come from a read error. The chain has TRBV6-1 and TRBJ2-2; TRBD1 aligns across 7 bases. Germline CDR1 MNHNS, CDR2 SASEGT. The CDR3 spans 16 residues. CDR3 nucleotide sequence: TGTGCCAGCAGCGAAGGGGGCAACGCGAACACCGGGGAGCTGTTTTTT. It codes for CASSEGGNANTGELFF.

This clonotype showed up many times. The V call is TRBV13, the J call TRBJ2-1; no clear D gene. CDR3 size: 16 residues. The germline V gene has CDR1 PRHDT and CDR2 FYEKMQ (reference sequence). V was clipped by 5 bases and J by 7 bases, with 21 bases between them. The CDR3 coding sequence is TGTGCCAGCAGCACATCCGACTCCCCCGCTCGGAATGAGCAGTTCTTC. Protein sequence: CASSTSDSPARNEQFF. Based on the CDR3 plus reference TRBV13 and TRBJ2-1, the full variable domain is AAGVIQSPRHLIKEKRETATLKCYPIPRHDTVYWYQQGPGQDPQFLISFYEKMQSDKGSIPDRFSAQQFSDYHSELNMSSLELGDSALYFCASSTSDSPARNEQFFGPGTRLTVL.

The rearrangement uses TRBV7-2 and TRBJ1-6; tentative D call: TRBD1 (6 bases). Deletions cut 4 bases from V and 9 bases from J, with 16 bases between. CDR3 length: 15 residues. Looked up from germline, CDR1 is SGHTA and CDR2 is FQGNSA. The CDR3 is CASSSQGRGTSPLHF. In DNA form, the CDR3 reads TGTGCCAGCAGCTCACAGGGACGTGGGACTTCACCCCTCCACTTT. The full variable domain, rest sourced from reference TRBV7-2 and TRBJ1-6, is GAGVSQSPSNKVTEKGKDVELRCDPISGHTALYWYRQSLGQGLEFLIYFQGNSAPDKSGLPSDRFSAERTGGSVSTLTIQRTQQEDSAVYLCASSSQGRGTSPLHFGNGTRLTVT.

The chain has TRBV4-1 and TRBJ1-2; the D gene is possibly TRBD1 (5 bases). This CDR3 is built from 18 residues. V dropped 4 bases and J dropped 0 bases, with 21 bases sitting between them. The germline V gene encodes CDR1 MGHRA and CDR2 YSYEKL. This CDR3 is CASSLQIGAGPANYGYTF. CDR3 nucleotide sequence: TGCGCCAGCAGCCTCCAGATTGGGGCAGGGCCAGCTAACTATGGCTACACCTTC.

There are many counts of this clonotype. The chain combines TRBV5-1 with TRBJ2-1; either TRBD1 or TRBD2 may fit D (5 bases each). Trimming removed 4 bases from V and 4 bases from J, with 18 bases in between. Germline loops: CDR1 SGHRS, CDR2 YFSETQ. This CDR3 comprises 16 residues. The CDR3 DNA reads TGCGCCAGCAGCCCCTCACCGGGACGGTCTTACAATGAGCAGTTCTTC. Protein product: CASSPSPGRSYNEQFF.

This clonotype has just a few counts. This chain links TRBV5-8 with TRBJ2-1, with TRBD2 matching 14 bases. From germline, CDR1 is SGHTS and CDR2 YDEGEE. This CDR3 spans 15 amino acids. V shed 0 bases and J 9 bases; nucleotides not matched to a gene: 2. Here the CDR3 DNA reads TGTGCCAGCAGCTTGGAGACTAGCGGGAGGGGTGAGCAGTTCTTC. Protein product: CASSLETSGRGEQFF. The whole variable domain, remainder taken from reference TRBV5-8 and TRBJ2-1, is EAGVTQSPTHLIKTRGQQATLRCSPISGHTSVYWYQQALGLGLQFLLWYDEGEERNRGNFPPRFSGRQFPNYSSELNVNALELEDSALYLCASSLETSGRGEQFFGPGTRLTVL.

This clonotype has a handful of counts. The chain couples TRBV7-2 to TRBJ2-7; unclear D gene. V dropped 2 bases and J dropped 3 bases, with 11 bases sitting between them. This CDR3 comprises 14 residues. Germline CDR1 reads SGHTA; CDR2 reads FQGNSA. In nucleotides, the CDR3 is TGTGCCAGCAGCTTACTGGCCGGGCTCTACGAGCAGTACTTC. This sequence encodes CASSLLAGLYEQYF. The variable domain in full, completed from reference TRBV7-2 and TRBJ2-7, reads GAGVSQSPSNKVTEKGKDVELRCDPISGHTALYWYRQSLGQGLEFLIYFQGNSAPDKSGLPSDRFSAERTGGSVSTLTIQRTQQEDSAVYLCASSLLAGLYEQYFGPGTRLTVT.

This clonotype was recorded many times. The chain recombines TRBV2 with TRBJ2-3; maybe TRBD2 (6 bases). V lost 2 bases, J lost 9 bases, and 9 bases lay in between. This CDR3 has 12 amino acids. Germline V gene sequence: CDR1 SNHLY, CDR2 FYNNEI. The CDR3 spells CASSEWAGTQYF. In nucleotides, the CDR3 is TGTGCCAGCAGTGAATGGGCGGGAACGCAGTATTTT.

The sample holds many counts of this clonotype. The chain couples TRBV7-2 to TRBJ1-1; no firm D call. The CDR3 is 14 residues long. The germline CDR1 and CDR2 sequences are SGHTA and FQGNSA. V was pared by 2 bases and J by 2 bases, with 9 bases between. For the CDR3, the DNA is TGTGCCAGCAGCTTAAGGGTAGCAAACACTGAAGCTTTCTTT. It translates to CASSLRVANTEAFF.

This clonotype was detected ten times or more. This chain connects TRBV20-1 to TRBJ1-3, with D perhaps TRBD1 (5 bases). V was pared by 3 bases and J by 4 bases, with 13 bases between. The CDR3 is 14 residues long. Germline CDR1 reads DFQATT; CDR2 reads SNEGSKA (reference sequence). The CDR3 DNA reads TGCAGTGCTAGCACGGGGCACGGGGGAAACACCATATATTTT. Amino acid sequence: CSASTGHGGNTIYF.

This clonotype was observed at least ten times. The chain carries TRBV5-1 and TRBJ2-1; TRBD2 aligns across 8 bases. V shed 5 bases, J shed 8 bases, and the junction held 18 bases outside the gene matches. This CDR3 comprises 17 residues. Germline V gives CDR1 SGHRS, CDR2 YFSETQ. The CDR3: CASSLTHTGTRSHEQFF. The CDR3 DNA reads TGCGCCAGCAGTTTAACCCACACCGGGACTAGGTCTCATGAGCAGTTCTTC.

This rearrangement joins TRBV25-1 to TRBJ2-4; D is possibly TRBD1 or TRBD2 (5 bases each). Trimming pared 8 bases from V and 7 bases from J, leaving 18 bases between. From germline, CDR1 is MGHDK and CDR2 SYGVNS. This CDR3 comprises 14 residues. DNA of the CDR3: TGTGCCAGCCGAGAAGGGGACCCACGGAACATTCAGTACTTC. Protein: CASREGDPRNIQYF. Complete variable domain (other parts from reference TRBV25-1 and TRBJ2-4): EADIYQTPRYLVIGTGKKITLECSQTMGHDKMYWYQQDPGMELHLIHYSYGVNSTEKGDLSSESTVSRIRTEHFPLTLESARPSHTSQYLCASREGDPRNIQYFGAGTRLSVL.

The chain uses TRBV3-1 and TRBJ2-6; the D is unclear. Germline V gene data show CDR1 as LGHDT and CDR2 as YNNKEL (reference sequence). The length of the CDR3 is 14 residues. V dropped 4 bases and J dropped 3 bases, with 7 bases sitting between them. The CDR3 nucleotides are TGTGCCAGCAGCCGTACGGGTGGGGCCAACGTCCTGACTTTC. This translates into CASSRTGGANVLTF.

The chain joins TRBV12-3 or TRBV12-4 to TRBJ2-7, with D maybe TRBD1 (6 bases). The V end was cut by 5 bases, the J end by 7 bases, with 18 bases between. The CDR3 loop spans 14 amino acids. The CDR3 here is CASSDLQGPREQYF. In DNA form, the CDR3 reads TGTGCCAGCAGTGACCTACAGGGTCCGCGAGAGCAGTACTTC.

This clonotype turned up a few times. The CDR3 sequence: CASSQDLGDPYNEQFF. CDR3 nucleotides: TGTGCCAGCAGCCAAGATCTGGGGGATCCATACAATGAGCAGTTCTTC. The gene calls are TRBV14 and TRBJ2-1; D may correspond to TRBD1 or TRBD2 (5 bases each). CDR1 and CDR2 (germline): SGHDN, FVKESK. CDR3 length: 16 residues. V lost 0 bases, J lost 4 bases, and 13 bases lay in between.

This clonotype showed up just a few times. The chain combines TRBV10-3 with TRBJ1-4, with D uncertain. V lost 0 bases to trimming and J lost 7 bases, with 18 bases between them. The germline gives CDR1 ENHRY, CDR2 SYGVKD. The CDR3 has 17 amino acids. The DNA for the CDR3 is TGTGCCATCAGTGAGTCGAATCTCGGATCCGGCAGTGAAAAACTGTTTTTT. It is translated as CAISESNLGSGSEKLFF.

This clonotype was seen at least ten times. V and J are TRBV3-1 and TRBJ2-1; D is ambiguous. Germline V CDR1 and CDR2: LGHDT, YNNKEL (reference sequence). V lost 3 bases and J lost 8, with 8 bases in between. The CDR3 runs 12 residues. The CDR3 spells CASSQPYHEQFF. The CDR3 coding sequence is TGTGCCAGCAGCCAGCCCTATCATGAGCAGTTCTTC.

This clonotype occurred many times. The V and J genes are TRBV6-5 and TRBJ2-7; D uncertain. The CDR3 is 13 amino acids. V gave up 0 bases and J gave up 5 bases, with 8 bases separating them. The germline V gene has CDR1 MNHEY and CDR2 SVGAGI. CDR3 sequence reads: CASSYSETDEQYF. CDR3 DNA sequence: TGTGCCAGCAGTTACTCTGAGACGGACGAGCAGTACTTC.

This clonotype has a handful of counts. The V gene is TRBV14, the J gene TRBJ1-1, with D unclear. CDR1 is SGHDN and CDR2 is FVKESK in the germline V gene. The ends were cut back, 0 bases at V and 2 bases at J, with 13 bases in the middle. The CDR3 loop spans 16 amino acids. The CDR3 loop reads CASSQESLRSNTEAFF. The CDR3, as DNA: TGTGCCAGCAGCCAAGAGTCCCTACGGTCCAACACTGAAGCTTTCTTT.

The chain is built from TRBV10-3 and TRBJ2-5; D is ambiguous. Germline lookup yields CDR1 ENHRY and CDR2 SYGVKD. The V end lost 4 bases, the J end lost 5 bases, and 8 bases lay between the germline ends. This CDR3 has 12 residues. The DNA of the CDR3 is TGTGCCATCAGTGGTCCATGGGAGACCCAGTACTTC. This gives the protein CAISGPWETQYF.

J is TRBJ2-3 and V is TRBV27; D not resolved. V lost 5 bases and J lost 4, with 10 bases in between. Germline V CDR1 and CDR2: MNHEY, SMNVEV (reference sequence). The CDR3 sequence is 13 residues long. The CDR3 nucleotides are TGTGCCAGCAGTAAACCGCCCTCAGATACGCAGTATTTT. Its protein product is CASSKPPSDTQYF.

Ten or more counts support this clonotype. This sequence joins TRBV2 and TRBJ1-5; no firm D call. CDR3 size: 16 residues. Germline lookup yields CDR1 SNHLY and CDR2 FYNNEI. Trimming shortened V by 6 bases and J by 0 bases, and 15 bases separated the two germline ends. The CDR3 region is CASRRMAGDSNQPQHF. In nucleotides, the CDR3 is TGTGCCAGCAGGCGGATGGCAGGCGATAGCAATCAGCCCCAGCATTTT. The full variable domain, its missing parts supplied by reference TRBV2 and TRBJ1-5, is EPEVTQTPSHQVTQMGQEVILRCVPISNHLYFYWYRQILGQKVEFLVSFYNNEISEKSEIFDDQFSVERPDGSNFTLKIRSTKLEDSAMYFCASRRMAGDSNQPQHFGDGTRLSIL.